This T cell receptor beta chain was profiled in a study of T and B cells in COVID-19 patients. Each TRB amplification used roughly 220-550 ng of genomic DNA from blood. Study-level results: Active COVID-19 showed highly clonal TRB repertoires; recovery showed diversity and richness above healthy donors. The recovered cohort had thousands of exclusive TCR clusters, including roughly 28 low generation probability clusters. Patients with COVID-19 reportedly showed strongly skewed T cell receptor beta variable and joining gene usage.

TRB rearrangements were amplified by multiplex PCR with BIOMED2 TRB-A/B primers. A single record per CDR3 protein comes from TCRdb applying MiXCR to the multiplex PCR reads. The sample holds 5,600 or so distinct CDR3 sequences, about 20% seen once. Concerning this clonotype: What it binds is unknown.

The ends lost 0 bases at V and 2 bases at J; junction bases unmatched: 22. The CDR3 is 20 residues long. Germline V gives CDR1 DFQATT, CDR2 SNEGSKA (reference sequence). The chain recombines TRBV20-1 with TRBJ2-7, with TRBD1 matching 7 bases. The sequence derives from a human donor who had recovered from COVID-19. The sequenced sample consisted of blood. The CDR3 DNA reads as TGCAGTGCTAGAGATTCACGGGATTGGACAGGCATCCCTCTCACCTACGAGCAGTACTTC. Amino acid sequence: CSARDSRDWTGIPLTYEQYF.